The table lists the clone carrying this T cell receptor (beta chain) with a few counts. Source study methods: Using reference gene primer amplification, nucleated cell counts were estimated. TCRdb's copy holds only in-frame clones and misses some; the assay was immunoSEQ multiplex PCR. Clone size and V and J calls were adopted from that table, with D and trimming inferred from the DNA. This table holds fewer than 200,000 clones, roughly 80% found once. In germline, CDR1 is MNHNS, CDR2 SASEGT. This CDR3 region has 15 residues. After removal of 3 bases from V and 7 bases from J, the junction contained 6 bases not matched to a gene. The Seattle patients, enrolled during active infection, were followed longitudinally. The data are from a study of blood T cell repertoires in COVID-19. Across the study: Sites in the United States, Italy and Spain provided acute and convalescent COVID-19 samples.

Sequencing used peripheral blood. The J gene is TRBJ1-6, the V gene TRBV6-1; 7 nucleotides line up with TRBD1. This TCR was sampled from a woman aged 55 to 70 with COVID-19, enrolled during active disease. DNA for the CDR3: TGTGCCAGCAGTGACAGGGGGTTGACGAATTCACCCCTCCACTTT. Amino acids: CASSDRGLTNSPLHF.